One sample yielded the 20 T cell receptor beta chains listed below, sequenced in a study of OX40 agonist ivuxolimab in advanced cancers. Assay: immunoSEQ multiplex PCR; the TCRdb copy retains only in-frame clones and omits some. The table lists 95,000 to 150,000 clones, 85% to 95% of them singletons, with about 0.14% in the top ten. The sequences come from CD4+ or CD8+ T cells sorted from blood, collected in a trial of the OX40 agonist ivuxolimab. These receptor sequences come from an adult with an advanced solid tumor such as melanoma, head and neck, liver or kidney cancer.

Notes on this clone: At one boundary the junction diverges from the germline segment, which might be a read error. The chain employs TRBV5-6 and TRBJ1-6, with TRBD1 as a possible D gene (6 bases). The length of the CDR3 is 14 residues. Germline V gives CDR1 SGHDT, CDR2 YYEEEE. The CDR3 coding sequence is TGTGCCAGCACCTTGGACAGTCGCGATTCACCCCTCCACTTT. Amino acid sequence: CASTLDSRDSPLHF. The full variable domain, its missing parts supplied by reference TRBV5-6 and TRBJ1-6, is DAGVTQSPTHLIKTRGQQVTLRCSPKSGHDTVSWYQQALGQGPQFIFQYYEEEERQRGNFPDRFSGHQFPNYSSELNVNALLLGDSALYLCASTLDSRDSPLHFGNGTRLTVT.

In its sample, this clone was seen once. The chain carries TRBV28 and TRBJ1-3, with 9 bases matching TRBD1. Germline CDR1 is MDHEN and CDR2 is SYDVKM. CDR3 size: 17 residues. V lost 4 bases to trimming and J lost 1 base; unmatched junction nucleotides: 8. DNA of the CDR3: TGTGCCAGCAGTTCCCTAAAACAGGGGGCGTCTGGAAACACCATATATTTT. This translates into CASSSLKQGASGNTIYF.

The gene calls are TRBV7-9 and TRBJ1-1, with D uncertain. The CDR3 runs to 14 residues. The V end was cut by 1 base, the J end by 4 bases, with 10 bases between. Per germline, CDR1 SEHNR and CDR2 FQNEAQ (reference sequence). The CDR3 DNA reads TGTGCCAGCAGCTTAGAAAGGGTGGGCACTGAAGCTTTCTTT. This codes for CASSLERVGTEAFF.

This chain links TRBV28 with TRBJ1-1; 7 bases match TRBD1. V lost 8 bases and J lost 6; bases outside the gene matches: 18. The CDR3 runs to 16 residues. Germline V gene data show CDR1 as MDHEN and CDR2 as SYDVKM. The CDR3 region has the DNA TGTGCCAGCTGGGACCCCCCCCGGGACAGAAGACCTGAAGCTTTCTTT. This sequence encodes CASWDPPRDRRPEAFF.

With regard to this clone: At the DNA level, this CDR3 is encoded by other sequences in the same sample as well. This chain connects TRBV5-4 to TRBJ2-7; TRBD2 is a possible D gene (6 bases). CDR1 and CDR2 (germline): SGHNT, YYREEE (reference sequence). The CDR3 contains 13 residues. Trimming took 0 bases from V and 5 from J, leaving 9 bases between them. The DNA of the CDR3 is TGTGCCAGCAGCTTGGCCGGGGGTAACGAGCAGTACTTC. It codes for CASSLAGGNEQYF.

CDR3 in DNA: TGTGCCAGCAGTTATTCCCGGACAGGGGCTAATGAAAAACTGTTTTTT. Translating gives CASSYSRTGANEKLFF. The gene calls are TRBV6-6 and TRBJ1-4; 9 nucleotides match TRBD1. Germline-derived CDR1 and CDR2 are MNHNY and SVGAGI (reference sequence). This CDR3 is built from 16 residues. After removal of 3 bases from V and 3 bases from J, the junction contained 5 bases not matched to a gene.

The J gene is TRBJ2-5, the V gene TRBV5-1; 8 nucleotides agree with TRBD2. Germline CDR1 SGHRS, CDR2 YFSETQ. This CDR3 is 14 amino acids long. Unmatched junction bases numbered 10, after V lost 6 bases and J lost 6 bases. CDR3 residues: CASTARGGAKTQYF. The CDR3 bases are TGCGCCAGCACCGCCCGGGGGGGCGCGAAGACCCAGTACTTC. The variable domain in full, completed from reference TRBV5-1 and TRBJ2-5, reads KAGVTQTPRYLIKTRGQQVTLSCSPISGHRSVSWYQQTPGQGLQFLFEYFSETQRNKGNFPGRFSGRQFSNSRSEMNVSTLELGDSALYLCASTARGGAKTQYFGPGTRLLVL.

The chain couples TRBV5-1 to TRBJ1-1, with D unclear. This CDR3 region has 14 residues. With 1 base removed from V and 1 base from J, the gap between germline ends came to 8 bases. Per the germline V gene, CDR1 is SGHRS and CDR2 is YFSETQ. In DNA, the CDR3 is TGCGCCAGCAGCTTGTTACCGGGGAACACTGAAGCTTTCTTT. Translation gives CASSLLPGNTEAFF.

This clone was recorded once. The genes are TRBV4-2 and TRBJ1-3; no reliable D call. The V gene lost 1 base and the J gene lost 4 bases, with 14 bases spanning the gap. The CDR3 runs 16 residues. From germline, CDR1 is LGHNA and CDR2 YNFKEQ. The DNA for the CDR3 is TGTGCCAGCAGCCAAGCGGGGTCTCGCGAGGGAAACACCATATATTTT. It codes for CASSQAGSREGNTIYF.

The J gene is TRBJ1-1, the V gene TRBV13, with 9 bases identical to TRBD1. Germline CDR1 is PRHDT and CDR2 is FYEKMQ (reference sequence). After removal of 5 bases from V and 7 bases from J, the junction contained 8 bases not matched to a gene. There are 14 residues in the CDR3. The CDR3 loop reads CASSLLQGAGEAFF. DNA of the CDR3: TGTGCCAGCAGCCTGTTACAGGGGGCGGGTGAAGCTTTCTTT.

The V gene is TRBV18, the J gene TRBJ1-2; D may be TRBD1 (5 bases). Germline CDR1 KGHSH, CDR2 LQKENI. The CDR3 runs to 13 residues. With 6 bases removed from V and 6 bases from J, the gap between germline ends came to 14 bases. The CDR3 nucleotides are TGTGCCAGCTCGCCGGACACGGCGGATGGCTACACCTTC. Protein product: CASSPDTADGYTF. The whole variable domain, filled in from reference TRBV18 and TRBJ1-2, reads NAGVMQNPRHLVRRRGQEARLRCSPMKGHSHVYWYRQLPEEGLKFMVYLQKENIIDESGMPKERFSAEFPKEGPSILRIQQVVRGDSAAYFCASSPDTADGYTFGSGTRLTVV.

The CDR3 region is CATSRDGQGLFSQQYF. CDR3 bases: TGTGCCACCAGCAGAGATGGCCAGGGTCTGTTTTCCCAACAGTACTTC. The chain employs TRBV15 and TRBJ2-7; perhaps TRBD1 as D (5 bases). With 0 bases removed from V and 10 bases from J, the gap between germline ends came to 22 bases. This CDR3 is built from 16 residues. Germline assignment: CDR1 LNHNV and CDR2 YYDKDF (reference sequence). The full variable domain, with the rest looked up from reference TRBV15 and TRBJ2-7, is DAMVIQNPRYQVTQFGKPVTLSCSQTLNHNVMYWYQQKSSQAPKLLFHYYDKDFNNEADTPDNFQSRRPNTSFCFLDIRSPGLGDTAMYLCATSRDGQGLFSQQYFGPGTRLTVT.

The rearrangement links TRBV19 to TRBJ2-7, with unresolved D. The CDR3 is made up of 12 amino acids. Trimming shortened V by 6 bases and J by 6 bases, and 12 bases separated the two germline ends. Per the germline V gene, CDR1 is LNHDA and CDR2 is SQIVND (reference sequence). The CDR3 sequence is CASSPPLGEQYF. The CDR3 DNA follows: TGTGCCAGTAGCCCTCCCTTAGGCGAGCAGTACTTC.

The chain has TRBV2 and TRBJ1-6; D may be TRBD1 (6 bases). The CDR3 runs 14 residues. From germline, CDR1 is SNHLY and CDR2 FYNNEI. The V end lost 7 bases, the J end lost 7 bases, and 14 bases lay between the germline ends. In nucleotides, the CDR3 is TGTGCCAGCAACATATACAGGGACAATTCACCCCTCCACTTT. Its protein product is CASNIYRDNSPLHF.

V usage is TRBV28 and J usage is TRBJ1-4; no definite D call. This CDR3 comprises 13 residues. The V gene's germline CDR1 is MDHEN and CDR2 SYDVKM. V dropped 5 bases and J dropped 6 bases, with 10 bases sitting between them. The CDR3, as DNA: TGTGCCAGCAGTCGTCAGGCGGATGAAAAACTGTTTTTT. Its protein product is CASSRQADEKLFF.

This chain links TRBV7-2 with TRBJ2-5; the D is unclear. Trimming removed 4 bases at V and 4 bases at J, with 16 bases between. The CDR3 totals 15 residues. Looked up from germline, CDR1 is SGHTA and CDR2 is FQGNSA. The CDR3 nucleotides read TGTGCCAGCAGCTCAAATCTGGGGTTCTCAGAGACCCAGTACTTC. Protein: CASSSNLGFSETQYF.

This clone has just one count. The rearrangement uses TRBV7-9 and TRBJ2-7, with D unresolved. The germline V gene encodes CDR1 SEHNR and CDR2 FQNEAQ (reference sequence). The CDR3 loop spans 15 amino acids. Trimming stripped 3 bases from V and 5 bases from J, with 17 bases between. The CDR3 sequence is CASSFPRMPRDEQYF. The CDR3 region has the DNA TGTGCCAGCAGCTTCCCTCGAATGCCCCGAGACGAGCAGTACTTC.

The V call is TRBV5-5, the J call TRBJ2-3, with D tentatively TRBD1 or TRBD2 (5 bases each). Trimming removed 0 bases from V and 6 bases from J, with 14 bases in between. The germline V gene has CDR1 SGHKS and CDR2 YYEKEE (reference sequence). This CDR3 comprises 15 residues. The CDR3 DNA is TGTGCCAGCAGCTTGGGTGGGGGATCAGGCGATACGCAGTATTTT. This gives the protein CASSLGGGSGDTQYF.

The rearrangement links TRBV14 to TRBJ2-3; tentative D call: TRBD2 (5 bases). Germline lookup yields CDR1 SGHDN and CDR2 FVKESK. The CDR3 covers 16 residues. The ends were cut back, 5 bases at V and 1 base at J, with 16 bases in the middle. The CDR3 spells CASSGSAGPGTDTQYF. CDR3 bases: TGTGCCAGCAGCGGGAGTGCGGGCCCTGGCACAGATACGCAGTATTTT.

This clone was seen once. The chain is built from TRBV4-1 and TRBJ2-3; 9 nucleotides match TRBD2. Looked up from germline, CDR1 is MGHRA and CDR2 is YSYEKL. With V trimmed by 0 bases and J by 10 bases, 17 bases remained unmatched. The CDR3 loop spans 18 amino acids. CDR3 nucleotides: TGCGCCAGCAGCCAAGAAACCCGCGGGACTAGCATCGGGCGGGCGCAGTATTTT. This codes for CASSQETRGTSIGRAQYF.